The 25 T cell receptor beta chains listed next were all sequenced from one sample in a study of cytomegalovirus exposure and HLA in healthy donors. It was with 60 Vbeta and 13 Jbeta primers that the PCR ran. Sequencing used immunoSEQ multiplex PCR; TCRdb keeps in-frame clones, though not all of them. The sample has about 160,000 clones, about 80% seen once. Sequenced: PBMCs. These receptors all stem from a female donor in good health and CMV-seronegative.

This clone has only a few counts. This chain links TRBV6-5 with TRBJ2-1; TRBD2 matches 9 bases. Losses at the gene ends were 6 bases for V and 7 bases for J; bases not matched to a gene: 10. The V gene's germline CDR1 is MNHEY and CDR2 SVGAGI. CDR3 length: 15 amino acids. CDR3 nucleotide sequence: TGTGCCAGCAGCCTTGCGGGAGGGGGTTATAATGAGCAGTTCTTC. It codes for CASSLAGGGYNEQFF.

The chain recombines TRBV2 with TRBJ1-3, with a tentative D call TRBD1 (5 bases). The CDR3 covers 15 residues. The V and J ends lost 4 bases and 2 bases respectively, with 12 bases between them. Germline V CDR1 and CDR2: SNHLY, FYNNEI. The CDR3 loop reads CASSGGRVTGNTIYF. The CDR3 region has the DNA TGTGCCAGCAGTGGAGGCAGGGTCACTGGAAACACCATATATTTT.

The rearrangement uses TRBV19 and TRBJ2-3; TRBD2 agrees at 9 bases. Germline V gives CDR1 LNHDA, CDR2 SQIVND (reference sequence). The CDR3 covers 14 residues. Trimming at V came to 3 bases and at J to 5 bases, leaving 3 bases not matched to a gene. The CDR3 nucleotides are TGTGCCAGTAGTATTTCAGCGGGGGGAGATACGCAGTATTTT. Amino acids: CASSISAGGDTQYF.

The rearrangement uses TRBV5-1 and TRBJ1-3; D is uncertain. CDR3 length: 14 amino acids. The V gene's germline CDR1 is SGHRS and CDR2 YFSETQ. Trimming shortened V by 3 bases and J by 3 bases, and 10 bases separated the two germline ends. DNA of the CDR3: TGCGCCAGCAGCTGGATTGGAGATGGAAACACCATATATTTT. Translation: CASSWIGDGNTIYF.

The V call is TRBV5-3, the J call TRBJ1-1; 7 nucleotides align to TRBD1. TRBV5-3 is an ORF; its function is uncertain. This CDR3 has 14 amino acids. The trim removed 4 bases at V and 4 bases at J, leaving 7 bases unmatched. CDR3 DNA: TGTGCCAGAAGCCGACAGGGTAGGACCACTGAAGCTTTCTTT. Translated: CARSRQGRTTEAFF.

The chain has TRBV29-1 and TRBJ1-1, with a weak D call TRBD1 (6 bases). V lost 6 bases and J lost 3, with 14 bases in between. Looked up from germline, CDR1 is SQVTM and CDR2 is ANQGSEA. CDR3 length: 13 residues. The CDR3 sequence is CSVERQADTEAFF. CDR3 nucleotide sequence: TGCAGCGTGGAACGACAGGCGGACACTGAAGCTTTCTTT.

The chain uses TRBV21-1 and TRBJ1-6; the table's D call of TRBD1 was not tested on the DNA. TRBV21-1 is marked as a pseudogene. The CDR3 is 13 residues long. The CDR3 region is CASTKGPSSPLHF. As DNA, the CDR3 is TGTGCCAGCACCAAGGGGCCATCTTCACCCCTCCACTTT.

The chain combines TRBV19 with TRBJ2-1; 10 positions agree with TRBD2. Per germline, CDR1 LNHDA and CDR2 SQIVND (reference sequence). V shed 6 bases and J 1 base; nucleotides not matched to a gene: 15. The CDR3 covers 19 residues. In DNA, the CDR3 is TGTGCCAGTAGGTTCTCCGGGACTAGCGAAATCAGGTCCTACAATGAGCAGTTCTTC. This gives the protein CASRFSGTSEIRSYNEQFF. Supplemented by reference TRBV19 and TRBJ2-1, the full variable domain reads DGGITQSPKYLFRKEGQNVTLSCEQNLNHDAMYWYRQDPGQGLRLIYYSQIVNDFQKGDIAEGYSVSREKKESFPLTVTSAQKNPTAFYLCASRFSGTSEIRSYNEQFFGPGTRLTVL.

With regard to this clone: A read error may produce the germline difference seen at one junction end. The chain has TRBV7-9 and TRBJ1-1; D is unresolved. Germline values: CDR1 SEHNR, CDR2 FQNEAQ (reference sequence). The CDR3 runs to 14 residues. In nucleotides, the CDR3 is TGTTCCAGCAGCTTGGGCCATGGGAACACTGAAGCTTTCTTT. Encoded protein: CSSSLGHGNTEAFF.

V is TRBV19 and J is TRBJ2-3; the D is unclear. Germline CDR1 is LNHDA and CDR2 is SQIVND (reference sequence). The CDR3 length is 14 residues. V was shortened by 2 bases and J by 4 bases, with 10 bases between the two germline ends. The CDR3 bases are TGTGCCAGTAGTATATCGTCCCGCGCAGATACGCAGTATTTT. Protein: CASSISSRADTQYF.

CDR3 coding DNA: TGTGCCAGTAGTATAAAGGGGGTTTCCTACGAGCAGTACTTC. It encodes CASSIKGVSYEQYF. V usage is TRBV19 and J usage is TRBJ2-7; weak D call: TRBD1 (6 bases). CDR1 and CDR2 (germline): LNHDA, SQIVND (reference sequence). V was shortened by 2 bases and J by 1 base, with 9 bases between the two germline ends. This CDR3 region has 14 residues.

The chain employs TRBV9 and TRBJ1-2; TRBD1 might be the D (5 bases). V was clipped by 4 bases and J by 2 bases, with 12 bases between them. The CDR3 is made up of 14 amino acids. Germline assignment: CDR1 SGDLS and CDR2 YYNGEE. The CDR3 DNA follows: TGTGCCAGCAGCACATTGACAGAGAACTATGGCTACACCTTC. Encoded protein: CASSTLTENYGYTF.

CDR3 sequence: CASRPGLAPTDTQYF. The DNA for the CDR3 is TGTGCCAGTAGACCGGGACTAGCTCCCACAGATACGCAGTATTTT. The chain recombines TRBV19 with TRBJ2-3; TRBD2 matches 9 bases. This CDR3 is 15 amino acids long. Germline trimming cut 6 bases from V and 2 bases from J; bases unmatched to any gene: 6. Looked up from germline, CDR1 is LNHDA and CDR2 is SQIVND (reference sequence).

In this sample, this clone turned up a few times. CDR3 residues: CASRGGTIYGYTF. The CDR3, as DNA: TGTGCCAGCAGGGGGGGAACAATCTATGGCTACACCTTC. This rearrangement joins TRBV2 to TRBJ1-2, with D possibly TRBD1 on 5 matching bases. The CDR3 totals 13 residues. V was trimmed by 6 bases and J by 4 bases, leaving 12 bases between them. The V gene's germline CDR1 is SNHLY and CDR2 FYNNEI.

This clone appeared a few times. This chain links TRBV5-4 with TRBJ1-4, with D tentatively TRBD1 (6 bases). Germline CDR1 SGHNT, CDR2 YYREEE (reference sequence). The CDR3 extends over 14 amino acids. Between the trimmed V and J ends, which lost 4 bases and 5 bases, there was a span of 12 bases. The DNA for the CDR3 is TGTGCCAGCAGCCCCAGGGGAGGGAATGAAAAACTGTTTTTT. Protein: CASSPRGGNEKLFF.

This chain links TRBV2 with TRBJ1-1; D is perhaps TRBD1 (6 bases). This CDR3 is built from 13 residues. Trimming removed 3 bases at V and 5 bases at J, with 10 bases between. Germline V gene lookup returns CDR1 SNHLY and CDR2 FYNNEI. CDR3: CASSDLGATEAFF. CDR3 coding DNA: TGTGCCAGCAGTGATTTGGGGGCAACTGAAGCTTTCTTT.

The chain links TRBV10-3 to TRBJ1-4; unclear D gene. V was cut by 0 bases and J by 0 bases, with 8 bases left in between. CDR1 ENHRY and CDR2 SYGVKD come from the germline V gene. The CDR3 consists of 16 residues. The CDR3 loop reads CAISESSGATNEKLFF. CDR3 in DNA: TGTGCCATCAGTGAGTCGAGTGGTGCAACTAATGAAAAACTGTTTTTT.

The chain joins TRBV5-1 to TRBJ2-3; possibly TRBD2 for D (6 bases). Germline loops: CDR1 SGHRS, CDR2 YFSETQ. This CDR3 spans 16 amino acids. Trimming pared 0 bases from V and 0 bases from J, leaving 11 bases between. CDR3 nucleotide sequence: TGCGCCAGCAGCTTGGCCACCAGCGGGAGCACAGATACGCAGTATTTT. This encodes CASSLATSGSTDTQYF.

CDR3 loop: CASLAGSTTEAFF. CDR3 bases: TGTGCCAGTTTAGCAGGGTCTACCACTGAAGCTTTCTTT. The genes are TRBV4-2 and TRBJ1-1; a weak D match, TRBD1 (5 bases). Germline CDR1 reads LGHNA; CDR2 reads YNFKEQ. Trimming removed 9 bases from V and 4 bases from J, with 15 bases in between. The CDR3 contains 13 residues.

V and J are TRBV2 and TRBJ1-4; 7 positions match TRBD1. Germline CDR1 reads SNHLY; CDR2 reads FYNNEI. The V and J ends lost 6 bases and 5 bases, in that order; junction bases with no gene match: 3. This CDR3 region has 13 residues. CDR3 in DNA: TGTGCCAGCAGCGACAGGGCAAATGAAAAACTGTTTTTT. This gives the protein CASSDRANEKLFF.

The chain combines TRBV7-9 with TRBJ1-1; D is ambiguous. The CDR3 length is 15 residues. Per the germline V gene, CDR1 is SEHNR and CDR2 is FQNEAQ (reference sequence). Trimming stripped 5 bases from V and 1 base from J, with 14 bases between. Here the CDR3 DNA reads TGTGCCAGCAGCGACCTCGACACCCCGAACACTGAAGCTTTCTTT. This translates into CASSDLDTPNTEAFF.

In its sample, this clone was seen a few times. The chain employs TRBV6-5 and TRBJ2-2; D is uncertain. Germline assignment: CDR1 MNHEY and CDR2 SVGAGI. The germline V and J ends were trimmed by 5 bases and 1 base, with 8 bases remaining between them. This CDR3 comprises 14 residues. CDR3 DNA: TGTGCCAGCAGTGGTACAAGGAACACCGGGGAGCTGTTTTTT. Its translation is CASSGTRNTGELFF.

The chain joins TRBV5-1 to TRBJ2-1, with TRBD2 identical over 7 bases. There are 15 residues in the CDR3. Germline CDR1 and CDR2: SGHRS and YFSETQ. Losses at the gene ends were 3 bases for V and 2 bases for J; bases not matched to a gene: 5. This chain's CDR3 is CASSSSGRTYNEQFF. Here the CDR3 DNA reads TGCGCCAGCAGCTCTAGCGGCAGGACCTACAATGAGCAGTTCTTC.

This clone is a singleton in its sample. The chain carries TRBV6-1 and TRBJ2-3, with 9 bases aligning to TRBD2. CDR1 and CDR2 from the germline V gene are MNHNS and SASEGT. CDR3 size: 16 residues. The V gene end was trimmed by 3 bases and the J gene end by 0 bases; junction bases not matched to a gene: 4. The CDR3 DNA reads as TGTGCCAGCAGTGACGGGCGGGGGGGTAGCACAGATACGCAGTATTTT. This gives the protein CASSDGRGGSTDTQYF.

The V and J genes are TRBV6-5 and TRBJ2-7; 8 positions match TRBD1. V dropped 5 bases and J dropped 2; count of bases not matched to a gene: 2. The CDR3 contains 13 residues. The germline CDR1 and CDR2 sequences are MNHEY and SVGAGI. As DNA, the CDR3 is TGTGCCAGCAGTGCAGGGGGCCCCTACGAGCAGTACTTC. This encodes CASSAGGPYEQYF.